The rows below give T cell receptor beta chains drawn from one sample of a study of technical replicates of blood from a handful of donors. Produced via immunoSEQ multiplex PCR; TCRdb's table is partial and in-frame only. Of tens of thousands of clones in the sample, 85% to 95% were seen once. The sample comprised T cells isolated from PBMCs. These receptors were obtained from a human donor in good health. Both conserved end residues are part of each CDR3. Each record gives: clone size, D gene, CDR3 length, J gene, V gene, CDR3 protein, CDR3 DNA. D genes are given only for firm matches. The size field is filled for only some rows; it gives once, few, many or a size class.

-,-,17,TRBJ2-7,TRBV5-1,CASSLDIPGLQTYEQYF,TGCGCCAGCAGCTTGGATATTCCGGGACTCCAAACCTACGAGCAGTACTTC
-,-,14,TRBJ1-2,TRBV11-2,CASSVEQGWYGYTF,TGTGCCAGCAGCGTCGAACAGGGTTGGTATGGCTACACCTTC
-,-,13,TRBJ1-2,TRBV27,CASSPTANYGYTF,TGTGCCAGCAGCCCGACAGCGAACTATGGCTACACCTTC
once,TRBD2,16,TRBJ2-1,TRBV7-9,CASSLAAGGPYNEQFF,TGTGCCAGCAGCTTAGCAGCGGGGGGCCCCTACAATGAGCAGTTCTTC
-,-,14,TRBJ2-7,TRBV6-1,CASLPRGSIHEQYF,TGTGCCAGCCTACCACGGGGGAGCATCCACGAGCAGTACTTC
once,-,11,TRBJ1-2,TRBV25-1,CASGGNYGYTF,TGTGCCAGTGGAGGTAACTATGGCTACACCTTC
once,-,15,TRBJ2-6,TRBV7-9,CASSLGTSGANVLTF,TGTGCCAGCAGCTTAGGGACTTCTGGGGCCAACGTCCTGACTTTC
-,TRBD1,13,TRBJ2-3,TRBV6-5,CASRMGTGDTQYF,TGTGCCAGCAGAATGGGGACAGGGGATACGCAGTATTTT
-,-,17,TRBJ1-1,TRBV5-1,CASSLGPGITFLPEAFF,TGCGCCAGCAGCCTAGGTCCGGGTATTACATTTCTTCCTGAAGCTTTCTTT
-,-,19,TRBJ2-7,TRBV21-1,CASSKEATSGRATGYEQYF,TGTGCCAGCAGCAAAGAGGCGACTAGCGGGAGGGCCACTGGGTACGAGCAGTACTTC
-,TRBD1,16,TRBJ2-5,TRBV9,CASSENPTGWAETQYF,TGTGCCAGCAGCGAGAACCCGACAGGGTGGGCGGAGACCCAGTACTTC
-,TRBD2,16,TRBJ2-7,TRBV5-5,CASSLIHSGRGYEQYF,TGTGCCAGCAGCTTAATCCATAGCGGGAGGGGCTACGAGCAGTACTTC
-,TRBD2,16,TRBJ2-7,TRBV28,CASSSGWTSGRYEQYF,TGTGCCAGCAGTTCGGGATGGACTAGCGGGAGGTACGAGCAGTACTTC
-,TRBD2,14,TRBJ2-7,TRBV11-2,CASSLTSGSYEQYF,TGTGCCAGCAGCTTGACTAGCGGGAGCTACGAGCAGTACTTC
-,-,16,TRBJ2-7,TRBV5-1,CASSLWSGDLSGEQYF,TGCGCCAGCAGCTTGTGGAGCGGCGACCTCTCTGGAGAGCAGTACTTC
-,TRBD1,15,TRBJ1-2,TRBV7-3,CASSPQGGQGYGYTF,TGTGCCAGCAGCCCACAGGGGGGCCAGGGCTATGGCTACACCTTC
-,-,14,TRBJ1-1,TRBV7-9,CASSFSPVNTEAFF,TGTGCCAGCAGCTTTTCGCCAGTTAACACTGAAGCTTTCTTT
once,TRBD1,14,TRBJ1-5,TRBV5-1,CASSQDREGQPQHF,TGCGCCAGCAGCCAGGACAGGGAAGGTCAGCCCCAGCATTTT
-,TRBD2,15,TRBJ2-7,TRBV27,CASSATSGASYEQYF,TGTGCCAGCAGTGCGACTAGCGGGGCATCCTACGAGCAGTACTTC
-,-,12,TRBJ2-2,TRBV2,CASSVEVGELFF,TGTGCCAGCAGTGTCGAGGTCGGGGAGCTGTTTTTT
-,TRBD1,16,TRBJ2-1,TRBV5-1,CASVDRVGLDYNEQFF,TGCGCCAGCGTGGACAGGGTAGGGCTTGACTACAATGAGCAGTTCTTC
once,TRBD2,16,TRBJ2-7,TRBV28,CASSPPVIAGSYEQYF,TGTGCCAGCAGTCCTCCGGTGATAGCGGGTTCCTACGAGCAGTACTTC
-,-,16,TRBJ2-6,TRBV11-2,CASSYRRGSGANVLTF,TGTGCCAGCAGCTACCGACGGGGCTCTGGGGCCAACGTCCTGACTTTC
-,-,15,TRBJ2-1,TRBV6-5,CASSYRGAPTNEQFF,TGTGCCAGCAGTTACCGCGGGGCCCCAACCAATGAGCAGTTCTTC
once,TRBD1,15,TRBJ2-7,TRBV5-1,CASSLAWDRAYEQYF,TGCGCCAGCAGCTTGGCCTGGGACAGAGCCTACGAGCAGTACTTC
-,-,15,TRBJ1-3,TRBV2,CASSDTGIYGNTIYF,TGTGCCAGCAGCGACACAGGGATTTATGGAAACACCATATATTTT
-,-,12,TRBJ1-2,TRBV30,CAWSVVGYGYTF,TGTGCCTGGAGTGTAGTCGGGTACGGCTACACCTTC
-,-,13,TRBJ2-1,TRBV15,CATSRGGHNEQFF,TGTGCCACCAGCAGAGGGGGGCACAATGAGCAGTTCTTC
-,-,13,TRBJ1-1,TRBV4-1,CASSENRNTEAFF,TGCGCCAGCAGCGAAAATAGAAACACTGAAGCTTTCTTT
-,-,16,TRBJ2-1,TRBV7-2,CASSREYNRGYNEQFF,TGTGCCAGCAGCCGGGAGTATAACCGGGGCTACAATGAGCAGTTCTTC
-,-,13,TRBJ1-1,TRBV27,CASSARGYTEAFF,TGTGCCAGCAGTGCCCGGGGGTACACTGAAGCTTTCTTT
-,-,12,TRBJ2-3,TRBV11-3,CASSSSTDTQYF,TGTGCCAGCAGCTCTAGCACAGATACGCAGTATTTT
-,TRBD2,15,TRBJ2-3,TRBV11-3,CASSLSGGALDTQYF,TGTGCCAGCAGCCTTAGCGGGGGGGCCTTGGATACGCAGTATTTT
-,TRBD1,16,TRBJ1-6,TRBV13,CASSLVVGTGPQALHF,TGTGCCAGCAGCTTAGTCGTCGGGACAGGTCCTCAGGCCCTCCACTTT
-,-,11,TRBJ1-2,TRBV6-4,CASSDSFEYTF,TGTGCCAGCAGTGACTCGTTCGAGTACACCTTC
few,TRBD1,16,TRBJ1-1,TRBV5-4,CASSLSVGQGNTEAFF,TGTGCCAGCAGCTTGAGTGTAGGACAGGGGAACACTGAAGCTTTCTTT
-,-,15,TRBJ2-7,TRBV4-1,CASSQESRVPYEQYF,TGCGCCAGCAGCCAAGAGAGTCGGGTTCCCTACGAGCAGTACTTC
-,-,13,TRBJ1-1,TRBV9,CASSVWDYTEAFF,TGTGCCAGCAGCGTGTGGGACTACACTGAAGCTTTCTTT
-,-,15,TRBJ2-7,TRBV2,CASTSNGIRSYEQYF,TGTGCCAGCACCTCGAACGGGATTAGGTCCTACGAGCAGTACTTC
-,TRBD1,13,TRBJ2-5,TRBV7-2,CASSFSDRETQYF,TGTGCCAGCAGCTTTTCGGACAGGGAGACCCAGTACTTC
-,TRBD1,14,TRBJ2-7,TRBV19,CASSMGTGVYEQYF,TGTGCCAGTAGTATGGGGACAGGCGTTTACGAGCAGTACTTC
-,-,13,TRBJ2-5,TRBV29-1,CSVEETGKETQYF,TGCAGCGTTGAAGAGACGGGAAAAGAGACCCAGTACTTC
-,-,13,TRBJ2-1,TRBV18,CASSPLIDNEQFF,TGTGCCAGCTCACCACTCATAGACAATGAGCAGTTCTTC
-,TRBD1,12,TRBJ2-7,TRBV6-1,CASSGTAYEQYF,TGTGCCAGCAGCGGGACAGCTTACGAGCAGTACTTC
-,TRBD1,18,TRBJ2-6,TRBV5-5,CASSLGGQGFSGANVLTF,TGTGCCAGCAGCTTGGGAGGACAGGGGTTCTCTGGGGCCAACGTCCTGACTTTC
-,-,18,TRBJ1-5,TRBV10-2,CASSEGIPQGWGNQPQHF,TGCGCCAGCAGTGAGGGGATCCCACAGGGTTGGGGCAATCAGCCCCAGCATTTT
-,-,14,TRBJ1-1,TRBV10-3,CAISESGRGTEAFF,TGTGCCATCAGTGAGTCGGGCAGGGGCACTGAAGCTTTCTTT
-,TRBD2,17,TRBJ2-5,TRBV28,CASRDLAGGPREETQYF,TGTGCCAGCAGAGATTTAGCGGGAGGGCCAAGGGAGGAGACCCAGTACTTC
-,TRBD2,18,TRBJ2-5,TRBV25-1,CASSEGSSGSGGVETQYF,TGTGCCAGCAGTGAAGGGTCTAGCGGGAGTGGAGGGGTAGAGACCCAGTACTTC
-,TRBD1,15,TRBJ1-1,TRBV7-2,CASSWARDRFLEAFF,TGTGCCAGCAGCTGGGCCCGGGACAGATTTCTTGAAGCTTTCTTT
-,TRBD1,15,TRBJ1-2,TRBV30,CAWSVLGRGDYGYTF,TGTGCCTGGAGTGTACTGGGCAGGGGGGACTATGGCTACACCTTC
-,-,14,TRBJ1-6,TRBV7-9,CASSLVQNNSPLHF,TGTGCCAGCAGCTTAGTACAGAATAATTCACCCCTCCACTTT
-,-,14,TRBJ2-7,TRBV6-1,CASSSDRSQYEQYF,TGTGCCAGCAGTTCGGACAGATCCCAATACGAGCAGTACTTC